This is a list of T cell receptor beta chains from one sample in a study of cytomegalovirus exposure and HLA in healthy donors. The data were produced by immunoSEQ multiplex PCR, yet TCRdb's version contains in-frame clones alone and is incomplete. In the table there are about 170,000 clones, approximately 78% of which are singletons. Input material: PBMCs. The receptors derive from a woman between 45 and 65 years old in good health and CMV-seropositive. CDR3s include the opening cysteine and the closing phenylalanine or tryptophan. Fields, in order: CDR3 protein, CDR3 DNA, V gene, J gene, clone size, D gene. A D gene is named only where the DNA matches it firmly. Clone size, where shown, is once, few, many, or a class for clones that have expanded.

cdr3_aa: CASSQVSRETQYF; cdr3_nt: TGCGCCAGCAGCCAAGTCTCTCGAGAGACCCAGTACTTC; v_call: TRBV4-1; j_call: TRBJ2-5; clone_size: once; d_call: .
cdr3_aa: CASSKTATGELFF; cdr3_nt: TGTGCCAGCAGTAAGACAGCCACCGGGGAGCTGTTTTTT; v_call: TRBV25-1; j_call: TRBJ2-2; clone_size: .; d_call: .
cdr3_aa: CASSRDTQYF; cdr3_nt: TGTGCCAGCTCCAGGGATACGCAGTATTTT; v_call: TRBV19; j_call: TRBJ2-3; clone_size: .; d_call: .
cdr3_aa: CASSLGHNEQFF; cdr3_nt: TGTGCCAGCAGTTTAGGGCACAATGAGCAGTTCTTC; v_call: TRBV28; j_call: TRBJ2-1; clone_size: .; d_call: .
cdr3_aa: CASSSPDRGIQEQYF; cdr3_nt: TGTGCCAGCAGTTCCCCGGACAGGGGGATACAAGAGCAGTACTTC; v_call: TRBV6-6; j_call: TRBJ2-7; clone_size: .; d_call: TRBD1
cdr3_aa: CAILTGRNTEAFF; cdr3_nt: TGTGCCATCTTGACAGGGCGAAACACTGAAGCTTTCTTT; v_call: TRBV15; j_call: TRBJ1-1; clone_size: .; d_call: TRBD1
cdr3_aa: CASSLEGGPYEQYF; cdr3_nt: TGTGCCAGCAGCTTAGAGGGGGGGCCGTACGAGCAGTACTTC; v_call: TRBV7-3; j_call: TRBJ2-7; clone_size: few; d_call: .
cdr3_aa: CASSVGGSPTNEKLFF; cdr3_nt: TGTGCCAGCAGCGTAGGGGGCAGCCCAACTAATGAAAAACTGTTTTTT; v_call: TRBV9; j_call: TRBJ1-4; clone_size: .; d_call: .
cdr3_aa: CASSYTGAYEQYF; cdr3_nt: TGTGCCAGCAGTTATACGGGGGCCTACGAGCAGTACTTC; v_call: TRBV6-5; j_call: TRBJ2-7; clone_size: .; d_call: .
cdr3_aa: CASSPDRLVAFF; cdr3_nt: TGTGCCAGCAGCCCCGACAGACTGGTAGCTTTCTTT; v_call: TRBV7-9; j_call: TRBJ1-1; clone_size: few; d_call: .
cdr3_aa: CASSLAERGGTDTQYF; cdr3_nt: TGTGCCAGCAGCTTGGCTGAGCGGGGGGGCACAGATACGCAGTATTTT; v_call: TRBV5-4; j_call: TRBJ2-3; clone_size: .; d_call: TRBD2
cdr3_aa: CASSYSGTGGSPLHF; cdr3_nt: TGTGCCAGCAGTTACTCAGGGACAGGGGGCTCACCCCTCCACTTT; v_call: TRBV6-5; j_call: TRBJ1-6; clone_size: .; d_call: TRBD1
cdr3_aa: CASSQGGQETQYF; cdr3_nt: TGCGCCAGCAGCCAGGGGGGACAAGAGACCCAGTACTTC; v_call: TRBV4-1; j_call: TRBJ2-5; clone_size: .; d_call: .
cdr3_aa: CASSRTGTSSQETQYF; cdr3_nt: TGTGCCAGCAGCCGAACCGGGACTAGCTCACAAGAGACCCAGTACTTC; v_call: TRBV5-4; j_call: TRBJ2-5; clone_size: .; d_call: TRBD2
cdr3_aa: CASRLQGTGTEAFF; cdr3_nt: TGTGCCAGCAGATTACAGGGGACGGGGACTGAAGCTTTCTTT; v_call: TRBV13; j_call: TRBJ1-1; clone_size: .; d_call: TRBD1
cdr3_aa: CASSDPLNTGELFF; cdr3_nt: TGTGCCAGCAGTGACCCACTGAACACCGGGGAGCTGTTTTTT; v_call: TRBV6-1; j_call: TRBJ2-2; clone_size: few; d_call: .
cdr3_aa: CAAKLSYEQYF; cdr3_nt: TGTGCCGCAAAACTTAGCTACGAGCAGTACTTC; v_call: TRBV6-1; j_call: TRBJ2-7; clone_size: .; d_call: .
cdr3_aa: CASRQTGPNQPQHF; cdr3_nt: TGTGCCAGCAGACAGACAGGGCCCAATCAGCCCCAGCATTTT; v_call: TRBV27; j_call: TRBJ1-5; clone_size: .; d_call: TRBD1
cdr3_aa: CASSLDIGGAGFLNTEAFF; cdr3_nt: TGTGCCAGCAGCTTAGATATAGGGGGGGCTGGGTTCTTGAACACTGAAGCTTTCTTT; v_call: TRBV11-2; j_call: TRBJ1-1; clone_size: once; d_call: .
cdr3_aa: CASRADGRSEAFF; cdr3_nt: TGTGCCAGCAGGGCGGACGGGAGGTCTGAAGCTTTCTTT; v_call: TRBV2; j_call: TRBJ1-1; clone_size: few; d_call: .
cdr3_aa: CASSQGAELREQYF; cdr3_nt: TGCGCCAGCAGCCAAGGGGCAGAACTTAGGGAGCAGTACTTC; v_call: TRBV4-1; j_call: TRBJ2-7; clone_size: .; d_call: .
cdr3_aa: CASSFDRGLYNEQFF; cdr3_nt: TGTGCCAGCAGCTTCGACAGGGGGCTCTACAATGAGCAGTTCTTC; v_call: TRBV7-8; j_call: TRBJ2-1; clone_size: .; d_call: TRBD1
cdr3_aa: CASRAARDRGATPLSYEQYF; cdr3_nt: TGTGCAAGTCGCGCCGCCCGGGACAGGGGTGCGACTCCCCTCTCCTACGAGCAGTACTTC; v_call: TRBV12-2; j_call: TRBJ2-7; clone_size: .; d_call: .
cdr3_aa: CASSVGEGRRQPQHF; cdr3_nt: TGTGCCAGTAGTGTGGGGGAGGGCCGGAGACAGCCCCAGCATTTT; v_call: TRBV19; j_call: TRBJ1-5; clone_size: .; d_call: .
cdr3_aa: CASSLGRALTETQYF; cdr3_nt: TGTGCCAGCAGCTTAGGGAGGGCTCTGACGGAGACCCAGTACTTC; v_call: TRBV11-2; j_call: TRBJ2-5; clone_size: .; d_call: .
cdr3_aa: CASSLEGGGAYEQYF; cdr3_nt: TGTGCCAGCAGCTTAGAGGGCGGGGGGGCCTACGAGCAGTACTTC; v_call: TRBV7-8; j_call: TRBJ2-7; clone_size: many; d_call: TRBD2
cdr3_aa: CASFNSEARGYTF; cdr3_nt: TGTGCCTCCTTCAATTCAGAGGCGCGGGGCTACACCTTC; v_call: TRBV30; j_call: TRBJ1-2; clone_size: .; d_call: .
cdr3_aa: CASSATSGGETQYF; cdr3_nt: TGTGCCAGCAGTGCGACTAGCGGGGGGGAGACCCAGTACTTC; v_call: TRBV6-1; j_call: TRBJ2-5; clone_size: few; d_call: TRBD2
cdr3_aa: CASRGQGMSNQPQHF; cdr3_nt: TGTGCCAGCAGGGGACAGGGTATGAGCAATCAGCCCCAGCATTTT; v_call: TRBV6-5; j_call: TRBJ1-5; clone_size: .; d_call: TRBD1
cdr3_aa: CASSSAPQGASGWVFREQFF; cdr3_nt: TGCGCCAGCAGCTCCGCCCCTCAAGGGGCTAGCGGGTGGGTTTTTCGTGAGCAGTTCTTC; v_call: TRBV5-1; j_call: TRBJ2-1; clone_size: .; d_call: TRBD2
cdr3_aa: CASSLGQGGIGELFF; cdr3_nt: TGTGCCAGCAGTCTCGGACAGGGGGGCATCGGGGAGCTGTTTTTT; v_call: TRBV5-6; j_call: TRBJ2-2; clone_size: .; d_call: TRBD1
cdr3_aa: CASSVQGYNSPLHF; cdr3_nt: TGTGCCAGCAGCGTACAGGGTTATAATTCACCCCTCCACTTT; v_call: TRBV9; j_call: TRBJ1-6; clone_size: .; d_call: .
cdr3_aa: CASSRGQGRTGELFF; cdr3_nt: TGTGCCAGTAGTAGGGGACAGGGTAGAACCGGGGAGCTGTTTTTT; v_call: TRBV19; j_call: TRBJ2-2; clone_size: .; d_call: TRBD1
cdr3_aa: CASSLDRLNTEAFF; cdr3_nt: TGTGCCAGCAGCCTGGACAGGTTGAACACTGAAGCTTTCTTT; v_call: TRBV5-4; j_call: TRBJ1-1; clone_size: few; d_call: TRBD1
cdr3_aa: CASSLGYHEQYF; cdr3_nt: TGTGCCAGCAGCTTAGGGTACCACGAGCAGTACTTC; v_call: TRBV7-2; j_call: TRBJ2-7; clone_size: .; d_call: .
cdr3_aa: CSVDLTDRGPEAFF; cdr3_nt: TGCAGCGTTGATCTCACGGACAGGGGTCCTGAAGCTTTCTTT; v_call: TRBV29-1; j_call: TRBJ1-1; clone_size: .; d_call: TRBD1
cdr3_aa: CASSSNPGQGAYNEQFF; cdr3_nt: TGCGCCAGCAGCTCGAATCCGGGACAGGGGGCCTACAATGAGCAGTTCTTC; v_call: TRBV5-1; j_call: TRBJ2-1; clone_size: .; d_call: TRBD1
cdr3_aa: CASSPWGPTDPNEKLFF; cdr3_nt: TGTGCCAGCAGCCCCTGGGGGCCGACTGACCCTAATGAAAAACTGTTTTTT; v_call: TRBV7-6; j_call: TRBJ1-4; clone_size: .; d_call: .
cdr3_aa: CASIFAGTGGYLPFF; cdr3_nt: TGTGCCAGCATTTTCGCAGGGACAGGGGGCTATTTACCTTTCTTT; v_call: TRBV2; j_call: TRBJ1-1; clone_size: .; d_call: TRBD1
cdr3_aa: CSVADRTISVSYNEQFF; cdr3_nt: TGCAGCGTTGCCGATAGAACTATAAGCGTCTCCTACAATGAGCAGTTCTTC; v_call: TRBV29-1; j_call: TRBJ2-1; clone_size: few; d_call: .
cdr3_aa: CASSEVGQSRSPLHF; cdr3_nt: TGTGCCAGCAGTGAAGTGGGACAGAGTAGATCACCCCTCCACTTT; v_call: TRBV6-1; j_call: TRBJ1-6; clone_size: .; d_call: TRBD1
cdr3_aa: CATSRDFSDGYTF; cdr3_nt: TGTGCCACCAGCAGAGATTTTTCAGATGGCTACACCTTC; v_call: TRBV15; j_call: TRBJ1-2; clone_size: once; d_call: .
cdr3_aa: CASSQAEGRPQHF; cdr3_nt: TGCGCCAGCAGCCAAGCGGAGGGTCGTCCCCAGCATTTT; v_call: TRBV4-1; j_call: TRBJ1-5; clone_size: .; d_call: .
cdr3_aa: CASSYSDSTSGNTIYF; cdr3_nt: TGTGCCAGCAGTTACTCGGACAGCACCTCTGGAAACACCATATATTTT; v_call: TRBV6-6; j_call: TRBJ1-3; clone_size: .; d_call: .
cdr3_aa: CATLVEWTGELFF; cdr3_nt: TGTGCCACCCTGGTGGAGTGGACCGGGGAGCTGTTTTTT; v_call: TRBV2; j_call: TRBJ2-2; clone_size: once; d_call: .
cdr3_aa: CASTGSGLPYNEQFF; cdr3_nt: TGTGCCAGCACCGGATCGGGACTACCATACAATGAGCAGTTCTTC; v_call: TRBV18; j_call: TRBJ2-1; clone_size: .; d_call: TRBD2